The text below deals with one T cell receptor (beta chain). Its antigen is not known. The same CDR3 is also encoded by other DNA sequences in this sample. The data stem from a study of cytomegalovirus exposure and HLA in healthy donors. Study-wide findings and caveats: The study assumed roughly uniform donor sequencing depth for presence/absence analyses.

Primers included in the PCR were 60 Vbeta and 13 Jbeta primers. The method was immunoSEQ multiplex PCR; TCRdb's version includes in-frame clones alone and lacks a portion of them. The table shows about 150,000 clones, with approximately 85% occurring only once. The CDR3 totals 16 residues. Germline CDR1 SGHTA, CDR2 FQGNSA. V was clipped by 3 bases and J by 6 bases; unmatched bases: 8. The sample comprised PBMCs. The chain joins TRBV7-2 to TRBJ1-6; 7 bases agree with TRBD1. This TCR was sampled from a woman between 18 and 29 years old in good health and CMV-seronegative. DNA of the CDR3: TGTGCCAGCAGCTTGGCTGGGACAGCATTTAATTCACCCCTCCACTTT. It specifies CASSLAGTAFNSPLHF.